The sequence of this T cell receptor beta chain was determined in a study of shared clonotypes between healthy human individuals. This CDR3 has 14 residues. The germline V gene encodes CDR1 SGHNT and CDR2 YYREEE (reference sequence). Trimming pared 7 bases from V and 0 bases from J, leaving 11 bases between. This clone showed up just once. Some clones are missing from TCRdb's copy, which holds only in-frame ones; the method was immunoSEQ multiplex PCR. The table includes about 2.4 million clones, more than 85% detected once. The rearrangement links TRBV5-4 to TRBJ1-3; the D is unclear. The material sequenced was naive CD4+ T cells from PBMCs. Indicated subset: CD45RA+ positively selected. This receptor was obtained from a man between 18 and 29 years old in good health. Some clones in this sample may be carry-over from other donors' samples. CDR3 loop: CASSTENSGNTIYF. As DNA, the CDR3 is TGTGCCAGCTCAACAGAAAACTCTGGAAACACCATATATTTT.